Shown below are 2 T cell receptor beta chains from a single sample sequenced in a study of blood T cell repertoires in COVID-19 (dated by TCRdb to 2019 to 2021). Library generation was performed with the immunoSEQ multiplex PCR assay. TCRdb limited this immuneACCESS table to in-frame rearrangements with V and J called. A share of clones is missing; checked studies link under half to unresolved V genes, and the rest is unexplained. Counted in this sample were roughly 150,000 clones; approximately 85% of them appeared once. The top ten hold about 5.6% of the sample. The specimen sequenced was peripheral blood. These receptor sequences come from a woman between 50 and 59 years old with COVID-19, enrolled during active disease.

This chain links TRBV19 with TRBJ1-2; D unclear. V was clipped by 0 bases and J by 5 bases, with 7 bases between them. This CDR3 is built from 13 residues. The germline gives CDR1 LNHDA, CDR2 SQIVND (reference sequence). Written as DNA, the CDR3 is TGTGCCAGTAGTATAGATGGAGTTTATGGCTACACCTTC. It codes for CASSIDGVYGYTF.

The chain is built from TRBV4-2 and TRBJ2-1; 8 nucleotides match TRBD2. Germline assignment: CDR1 LGHNA and CDR2 YNFKEQ. Unmatched junction bases numbered 6, after V lost 0 bases and J lost 2 bases. The CDR3 is made up of 17 amino acids. CDR3 in DNA: TGTGCCAGCAGCCAAGATTATCGGACTAGCACCTACAATGAGCAGTTCTTC. This encodes CASSQDYRTSTYNEQFF.